The next 32 T cell receptor beta chains were all read from a single sample in a study of neurological immune-mediated disorders. MiXCR was run by TCRdb on the 5' RACE reads, yielding one entry per CDR3 protein. This sample yields roughly 100,000 distinct CDR3 sequences, of which 3.5% to 4% are seen a single time; roughly 6% belongs to the top ten. Sequencing input: PBMCs. The source of these receptors is a woman between 18 and 29 years old with multiple sclerosis.

This clonotype was recorded at least ten times. The CDR3 coding sequence is TGTGCCAGCAGTTCCTCAGGGGGCGCCGCTTTCTTT. This encodes CASSSSGGAAFF. The rearrangement links TRBV6-5 to TRBJ1-1; TRBD1 matches at 8 bases. V dropped 4 bases and J dropped 11; count of bases not matched to a gene: 6. The CDR3 is made up of 12 amino acids. In germline, CDR1 is MNHEY, CDR2 SVGAGI.

This clonotype was seen ten or more times. The chain has TRBV20-1 and TRBJ2-7; the match to TRBD2 covers 7 bases. The CDR3 spans 16 residues. Trimming removed 5 bases from V and 3 bases from J; junction bases left unmatched: 16. The germline V gene has CDR1 DFQATT and CDR2 SNEGSKA (reference sequence). The CDR3, as DNA: TGCAGTGCTGGGCGGGCGGGAGCTTCCCACTACTACGAGCAGTACTTC. Translation: CSAGRAGASHYYEQYF.

This clonotype was seen many times. This chain joins TRBV9 and TRBJ1-1, with 8 bases matching TRBD1. CDR1 and CDR2 (germline): SGDLS, YYNGEE. Trimming removed 3 bases from V and 4 bases from J; junction bases left unmatched: 5. The CDR3 sequence is 14 residues long. For the CDR3, the DNA is TGTGCCAGCAGCGCCCTCACAGGGGGCACTGAAGCTTTCTTT. It specifies CASSALTGGTEAFF.

This clonotype was seen at least ten times. The genes are TRBV2 and TRBJ1-5; D might be TRBD1 (6 bases). This CDR3 contains 15 residues. Germline CDR1 reads SNHLY; CDR2 reads FYNNEI. The V and J ends lost 3 bases and 1 base respectively, with 10 bases between them. This CDR3 reads CASSDTGRSNQPQHF. In DNA form, the CDR3 reads TGTGCCAGCAGTGACACAGGGAGAAGCAATCAGCCCCAGCATTTT.

This clonotype was picked up many times. The genes are TRBV20-1 and TRBJ2-7; 7 bases line up with TRBD2. This CDR3 has 14 residues. From germline, CDR1 is DFQATT and CDR2 SNEGSKA (reference sequence). V trimming: 6 bases; J trimming: 3 bases; junction bases outside the gene matches: 11. CDR3 residues: CSAQEAGIFYEQYF. CDR3 DNA sequence: TGCAGTGCACAAGAAGCGGGGATCTTCTACGAGCAGTACTTC.

This clonotype was seen only a few times. The chain employs TRBV19 and TRBJ2-7, with D perhaps being TRBD1 or TRBD2 (6 bases each). The CDR3 has 14 amino acids. The ends were cut back, 2 bases at V and 4 bases at J, with 12 bases in the middle. The germline V gene has CDR1 LNHDA and CDR2 SQIVND (reference sequence). CDR3 region: CASSIYRGQYEQYF. In DNA, the CDR3 is TGTGCCAGTAGTATATACCGGGGGCAGTACGAGCAGTACTTC. Supplemented by reference TRBV19 and TRBJ2-7, the full variable domain reads DGGITQSPKYLFRKEGQNVTLSCEQNLNHDAMYWYRQDPGQGLRLIYYSQIVNDFQKGDIAEGYSVSREKKESFPLTVTSAQKNPTAFYLCASSIYRGQYEQYFGPGTRLTVT.

Many counts were recorded for this clonotype. A junction boundary mismatches the germline segment, possibly from a read error. The chain couples TRBV3-1 to TRBJ2-1, with TRBD2 as a possible D gene (5 bases). The CDR3 loop spans 15 amino acids. Germline assignment: CDR1 LGHDT and CDR2 YNNKEL (reference sequence). CDR3 sequence reads: CASSQAGSVYSEQFF. Written as DNA, the CDR3 is TGTGCCAGCAGCCAAGCGGGAAGCGTTTACAGTGAGCAGTTCTTC.

In this sample, this clonotype turned up many times. The J gene is TRBJ2-1, the V gene TRBV20-1; a weak D match, TRBD1 (6 bases). The CDR3 is 13 residues long. Trimming cost V 6 bases and J 6 bases, with 15 bases left between them. CDR1 DFQATT and CDR2 SNEGSKA come from the germline V gene (reference sequence). The CDR3 DNA sequence: TGCAGTGCCACACTCCGGACAGTCAATGAGCAGTTCTTC. Translation: CSATLRTVNEQFF.

This clonotype was counted ten times or more. This chain joins TRBV6-2 or TRBV6-3 and TRBJ2-7, with unresolved D. The germline gives CDR1 MNHEY, CDR2 SVGEGT. The V end lost 2 bases, the J end lost 3 bases, and 8 bases lay between the germline ends. CDR3 length equals 13 residues. The chain's CDR3 is CASSYRPVYEQYF. The DNA of the CDR3 is TGTGCCAGCAGTTACCGGCCGGTCTACGAGCAGTACTTC.

Ten or more counts support this clonotype. This chain links TRBV7-6 with TRBJ2-7; 8 positions match TRBD2. The V gene end was trimmed by 5 bases and the J gene end by 6 bases; junction bases not matched to a gene: 9. CDR1 is SGHVS and CDR2 is FNYEAQ in the germline V gene. The CDR3 loop spans 14 amino acids. The CDR3 region is CASSPLAGGGEQYF. The CDR3 DNA sequence: TGTGCCAGCAGCCCCCTCGCGGGAGGAGGCGAGCAGTACTTC.

This clonotype occurred many times. The chain recombines TRBV29-1 with TRBJ2-2; D ambiguous. The germline V gene encodes CDR1 SQVTM and CDR2 ANQGSEA. There are 11 residues in the CDR3. Trimming stripped 2 bases from V and 2 bases from J, with 0 bases between. In DNA, the CDR3 is TGCAGCGTTGAAAACACCGGGGAGCTGTTTTTT. This gives the protein CSVENTGELFF.

This clonotype was seen ten or more times. The chain employs TRBV10-3 and TRBJ1-3; 7 bases are a match to TRBD1. The V gene's germline CDR1 is ENHRY and CDR2 SYGVKD. Germline trimming cut 5 bases from V and 1 base from J; bases unmatched to any gene: 8. This CDR3 has 16 residues. The CDR3 reads CAISSTGAQSGNTIYF. In DNA, the CDR3 is TGTGCCATCAGTTCTACAGGGGCTCAATCTGGAAACACCATATATTTT.

This clonotype was counted many times. The chain links TRBV12-3 or TRBV12-4 to TRBJ2-5, with 10 nucleotides matching TRBD1. With V trimmed by 5 bases and J by 4 bases, 1 base remained unmatched. The CDR3 runs 13 residues. The CDR3 here is CASSGDRGETQYF. In DNA form, the CDR3 reads TGTGCCAGCAGTGGGGACAGGGGAGAGACCCAGTACTTC.

This clonotype was counted many times. This chain joins TRBV20-1 and TRBJ2-3; 8 bases are a match to TRBD2. Germline values: CDR1 DFQATT, CDR2 SNEGSKA (reference sequence). This CDR3 has 15 amino acids. V was clipped by 7 bases and J by 4 bases; unmatched bases: 13. CDR3 region: CSGSLSSGSADTQYF. The CDR3 DNA follows: TGCAGTGGCTCTCTATCGAGCGGGAGCGCAGATACGCAGTATTTT.

This clonotype was seen ten or more times. In nucleotides, the CDR3 is TGTGCCAGCAGCCAAGACGCTAGCGGGGCCTACGAGCAGTACTTC. It yields the protein CASSQDASGAYEQYF. The rearrangement uses TRBV3-1 and TRBJ2-7, with 9 bases aligning to TRBD2. Trimming took 0 bases from V and 2 from J; bases not matched to a gene: 2. The CDR3 loop spans 15 amino acids. CDR1 is LGHDT, CDR2 YNNKEL, per germline (reference sequence).

This clonotype has at least ten counts. The chain uses TRBV20-1 and TRBJ1-4; possibly TRBD1 for D (5 bases). The CDR3 covers 15 residues. CDR1 and CDR2 from the germline V gene are DFQATT and SNEGSKA (reference sequence). Trimming left V 3 bases short and J 0 bases short, with 11 bases between. CDR3 nucleotides: TGCAGTGCTAGGGGACGGGTAGCAACTAATGAAAAACTGTTTTTT. Protein: CSARGRVATNEKLFF.

This clonotype has ten or more counts. CDR3 loop: CSAQRAGGQPQHF. In DNA, the CDR3 is TGCAGTGCTCAACGGGCAGGTGGCCAGCCCCAGCATTTT. The rearrangement links TRBV20-1 to TRBJ1-5; D gene ambiguous. The CDR3 spans 13 residues. Trimming cost V 5 bases and J 7 bases, with 15 bases left between them. CDR1 and CDR2 from the germline V gene are DFQATT and SNEGSKA (reference sequence).

This clonotype showed up many times. The rearrangement joins TRBV14 to TRBJ2-3; D is ambiguous. This CDR3 comprises 13 residues. Germline values: CDR1 SGHDN, CDR2 FVKESK. V shed 4 bases and J shed 2 bases, with 7 bases lying between them. CDR3 sequence: CASSRPATDTQYF. CDR3 DNA: TGTGCCAGCAGCCGTCCGGCCACAGATACGCAGTATTTT.

This clonotype was detected ten times or more. The chain employs TRBV5-1 and TRBJ2-1, with D unresolved. In germline, CDR1 is SGHRS, CDR2 YFSETQ. The V and J ends lost 1 base and 5 bases respectively, with 4 bases between them. The CDR3 covers 12 residues. CDR3 DNA: TGCGCCAGCAGCTTGTTTAACAATGAGCAGTTCTTC. This gives the protein CASSLFNNEQFF.

This clonotype was recorded many times. V is TRBV7-6 and J is TRBJ1-6; a possible D gene is TRBD1 (6 bases). V was pared by 2 bases and J by 6 bases, with 8 bases between. The CDR3 is 14 amino acids. Germline V lookup: CDR1 SGHVS, CDR2 FNYEAQ. Written as DNA, the CDR3 is TGTGCCAGCAGCTTAACAGGGAGTAATTCACCCCTCCACTTT. This sequence encodes CASSLTGSNSPLHF.

This clonotype was seen at least ten times. This rearrangement joins TRBV20-1 to TRBJ2-1; 13 bases align to TRBD2. Trimming removed 6 bases from V and 3 bases from J; junction bases left unmatched: 8. The CDR3 extends over 16 amino acids. The V gene's germline CDR1 is DFQATT and CDR2 SNEGSKA (reference sequence). The CDR3, as DNA: TGCAGTGCCAGGACTAGCGGGGGTCTAAGCTACAATGAGCAGTTCTTC. As protein: CSARTSGGLSYNEQFF.

At least ten counts were recorded for this clonotype. The chain couples TRBV20-1 to TRBJ2-5; 8 bases agree with TRBD1. This CDR3 has 14 amino acids. J lost 1 base, V lost 6 bases, and 7 bases had no gene match. The germline V gene encodes CDR1 DFQATT and CDR2 SNEGSKA (reference sequence). CDR3 DNA: TGCAGTGCCGGTACTGGACAGGGCCAAGAGACCCAGTACTTC. It translates to CSAGTGQGQETQYF.

This clonotype was counted many times. This chain uses TRBV20-1 with TRBJ1-2; D remains ambiguous. Germline values: CDR1 DFQATT, CDR2 SNEGSKA (reference sequence). The CDR3 loop spans 13 amino acids. V was clipped by 0 bases and J by 7 bases, with 12 bases between them. The CDR3 spells CSARDKRMGGYTF. The CDR3, as DNA: TGCAGTGCTAGAGATAAACGGATGGGTGGCTACACCTTC.

This clonotype was detected many times. V and J are TRBV29-1 and TRBJ1-1; TRBD1 matches at 9 bases. CDR1 is SQVTM, CDR2 ANQGSEA, per germline. Trimming took 7 bases from V and 5 from J; bases not matched to a gene: 11. CDR3 length equals 14 residues. CDR3 nucleotide sequence: TGCAGCGCTGGGGGACAGGGTGTCAAGACTGAAGCTTTCTTT. This translates into CSAGGQGVKTEAFF.

This clonotype has ten or more counts. The rearrangement links TRBV4-1 to TRBJ1-6; D perhaps matches TRBD1 (6 bases). Germline loops: CDR1 MGHRA, CDR2 YSYEKL. Trimming left V 4 bases short and J 7 bases short, with 11 bases between. The CDR3 loop spans 14 amino acids. As DNA, the CDR3 is TGCGCCAGCAGCCCCGACAGGCGAAATTCACCCCTCCACTTT. Translating gives CASSPDRRNSPLHF.

This clonotype occurred many times. The chain joins TRBV20-1 to TRBJ2-1; TRBD1 agrees at 8 bases. V gave up 4 bases and J gave up 8 bases; unmatched junction bases: 4. This CDR3 is 12 amino acids long. CDR1 DFQATT and CDR2 SNEGSKA come from the germline V gene (reference sequence). The CDR3 DNA sequence: TGCAGTGCTATCGACAGGGGCCATGAGCAGTTCTTC. The encoded protein is CSAIDRGHEQFF.

This clonotype was seen many times. V is TRBV7-2 and J is TRBJ2-3, with TRBD2 identical over 14 bases. This CDR3 spans 16 amino acids. Germline trimming cut 6 bases from V and 8 bases from J; bases unmatched to any gene: 10. Germline loops: CDR1 SGHTA, CDR2 FQGNSA. The CDR3 reads CASSPPGLAGVVTQYF. The CDR3 nucleotides read TGTGCCAGCAGTCCACCGGGACTAGCGGGAGTGGTTACGCAGTATTTT.

This clonotype has ten or more counts. The V and J genes are TRBV7-2 and TRBJ1-2; a possible D gene is TRBD1 (5 bases). V was pared by 5 bases and J by 4 bases, with 17 bases between. Per germline, CDR1 SGHTA and CDR2 FQGNSA. The CDR3 runs to 15 residues. The CDR3 reads CASSARDFRTYGYTF. DNA of the CDR3: TGTGCCAGCAGCGCCCGGGACTTCCGAACCTATGGCTACACCTTC.

This clonotype was observed many times. The V and J genes are TRBV7-2 and TRBJ1-5, with a weak D call TRBD1 (6 bases). The ends were cut back, 4 bases at V and 4 bases at J, with 8 bases in the middle. Per germline, CDR1 SGHTA and CDR2 FQGNSA. The CDR3 length is 13 residues. The CDR3 DNA sequence: TGTGCCAGCAGCTCTACAGGGAATCAGCCCCAGCATTTT. Residues: CASSSTGNQPQHF.

Many counts were recorded for this clonotype. The V call is TRBV6-5, the J call TRBJ2-3; D gene unclear. The germline V and J ends were trimmed by 10 bases and 2 bases, with 16 bases remaining between them. This CDR3 is built from 14 residues. CDR1 MNHEY and CDR2 SVGAGI come from the germline V gene. The CDR3 DNA reads as TGTGCCACCACCTGGTTTGGAACCACAGATACGCAGTATTTT. Protein sequence: CATTWFGTTDTQYF.

This clonotype was observed many times. The chain has TRBV5-1 and TRBJ2-5, with TRBD2 matching over 12 bases. This CDR3 contains 14 residues. V shed 6 bases and J 5 bases; nucleotides not matched to a gene: 5. The germline V gene encodes CDR1 SGHRS and CDR2 YFSETQ. The DNA of the CDR3 is TGCGCCAGCAACCGACTAGCGGGAGAGGAGACCCAGTACTTC. Residues: CASNRLAGEETQYF.

This clonotype has a count of ten or more. The rearrangement uses TRBV6-5 and TRBJ2-3; 8 nucleotides agree with TRBD1. CDR3 size: 16 residues. The junction had 9 bases not matched to a gene; V was cut back by 4 bases and J by 3 bases. From germline, CDR1 is MNHEY and CDR2 SVGAGI. DNA of the CDR3: TGTGCCAGCAGTTTGACCGGGACAGGTCAGACAGATACGCAGTATTTT. As protein: CASSLTGTGQTDTQYF.